These 25 T cell receptor beta chains came from one sample sequenced in a study of T-cell reconstitution after alpha-beta-depleted transplantation in children. Library preparation (for TCRbeta) was performed with unique molecular identifiers. TCRdb reanalysed the PCR reads using MiXCR and keeps one entry per CDR3 protein. The sample includes approximately 300,000 distinct CDR3 sequences, about 9.5% of them seen just once. Sequenced here: PBMCs, sampled before TCRalphabeta/CD19-depleted stem cell transplant. The receptors here all came from a boy younger than two with acute myeloid leukemia, due to receive a stem cell transplant.

This clonotype was detected many times. The rearrangement joins TRBV20-1 to TRBJ2-7; D is ambiguous. The V and J ends lost 3 bases and 0 bases respectively, with 9 bases between them. CDR1 and CDR2 from the germline V gene are DFQATT and SNEGSKA (reference sequence). The CDR3 length is 13 residues. In nucleotides, the CDR3 is TGCAGTGCTAGGCTCAGGAGCTCCTACGAGCAGTACTTC. Translation: CSARLRSSYEQYF.

This clonotype was detected many times. V and J are TRBV7-2 and TRBJ2-7; tentative D call: TRBD2 (6 bases). The CDR3 is 13 amino acids. Per germline, CDR1 SGHTA and CDR2 FQGNSA. V was cut by 5 bases and J by 4 bases, with 12 bases left in between. The CDR3 protein is CASSQTSFYEQYF. The CDR3 DNA follows: TGTGCCAGCAGCCAGACTAGTTTTTACGAGCAGTACTTC.

This clonotype was observed at least ten times. The chain carries TRBV7-8 and TRBJ2-1; TRBD1 is a possible D gene (5 bases). V was cut by 0 bases and J by 6 bases, with 12 bases left in between. Germline CDR1 reads SGHVS; CDR2 reads FQNEAQ. There are 15 residues in the CDR3. CDR3 residues: CASSLAGARVNEQFF. CDR3 DNA: TGTGCCAGCAGCTTAGCAGGTGCCAGGGTCAATGAGCAGTTCTTC. Together with reference TRBV7-8 and TRBJ2-1, the CDR3 gives the full variable domain: GAGVSQSPRYKVAKRGQDVALRCDPISGHVSLFWYQQALGQGPEFLTYFQNEAQLDKSGLPSDRFFAERPEGSVSTLKIQRTQQEDSAVYLCASSLAGARVNEQFFGPGTRLTVL.

Concerning this clonotype: A single base separates this from a much larger clone, so it may be a read error. Because the CDR3 is missing its conserved closing phenylalanine or tryptophan, this is likely a read error. The chain couples TRBV7-6 to TRBJ2-1; D may match TRBD1 or TRBD2 (5 bases each). The CDR3 sequence is 16 residues long. V lost 1 base and J 8 bases, leaving 18 bases between the germline ends. Looked up from germline, CDR1 is SGHVS and CDR2 is FNYEAQ. The CDR3 nucleotides are TGTGCCAGCAGCTTAGGATGGGGGACCCAGAGTGATGAGCAGTTCCTC. Its translation is CASSLGWGTQSDEQFL.

This clonotype was observed at least ten times. The junction shows a germline mismatch at one end, possibly a read error. This rearrangement joins TRBV12-3 or TRBV12-4 to TRBJ2-1; TRBD2 matches at 11 bases. The CDR3 is 16 amino acids. In nucleotides, the CDR3 is TGTGCCAGCAGTTTCCTTAGCGGGAGGGCAGACAATGAGCATTTCTTC. Residues: CASSFLSGRADNEHFF.

This clonotype showed up many times. V is TRBV7-2 and J is TRBJ2-1, with TRBD2 matching 12 bases. The germline gives CDR1 SGHTA, CDR2 FQGNSA. The CDR3 contains 16 residues. V was clipped by 1 base and J by 6 bases; unmatched bases: 4. The CDR3 bases are TGTGCCAGCAGCTTAGAGGCTAGCGGGGGGGGCAATGAGCAGTTCTTC. Protein product: CASSLEASGGGNEQFF.

The CDR3, as DNA: TGTGCCAGCAGCCCGATCACTAGCCCGAACACCGGGGAGCTGTTTTTT. Protein sequence: CASSPITSPNTGELFF. The V gene is TRBV7-9, the J gene TRBJ2-2, with TRBD2 as a possible D gene (6 bases). Germline values: CDR1 SEHNR, CDR2 FQNEAQ (reference sequence). Trimming pared 5 bases from V and 0 bases from J, leaving 13 bases between. The CDR3 sequence is 16 residues long. Filled out from reference TRBV7-9 and TRBJ2-2, the complete variable domain reads DTGVSQNPRHKITKRGQNVTFRCDPISEHNRLYWYRQTLGQGPEFLTYFQNEAQLEKSRLLSDRFSAERPKGSFSTLEIQRTEQGDSAMYLCASSPITSPNTGELFFGEGSRLTVL.

This clonotype appeared a few times. The chain couples TRBV27 to TRBJ2-2, with a possible D match to TRBD2 (6 bases). The CDR3 contains 16 residues. The germline V gene has CDR1 MNHEY and CDR2 SMNVEV (reference sequence). Trimming took 1 base from V and 0 from J, leaving 9 bases between them. The CDR3 DNA is TGTGCCAGCAGTTTATACGGGGGTTCGAACACCGGGGAGCTGTTTTTT. Amino acid sequence: CASSLYGGSNTGELFF.

The gene calls are TRBV3-1 and TRBJ2-1, with TRBD2 identical over 7 bases. This CDR3 comprises 15 residues. From germline, CDR1 is LGHDT and CDR2 YNNKEL (reference sequence). V lost 8 bases, J lost 4 bases, and 11 bases stayed unmatched. The CDR3 loop is CASGPCGRGYNEQFF. CDR3 nucleotides: TGTGCCAGCGGGCCATGCGGGCGGGGGTACAATGAGCAGTTCTTC.

This clonotype was recorded a few times. The rearrangement joins TRBV7-9 to TRBJ2-5; 7 bases agree with TRBD1. V gave up 7 bases and J gave up 2 bases; unmatched junction bases: 10. CDR3 length: 15 residues. The germline CDR1 and CDR2 sequences are SEHNR and FQNEAQ (reference sequence). The CDR3 region has the DNA TGTGCCAGCACCCCATATAGGACAGGTCAAGAGACCCAGTACTTC. Residues: CASTPYRTGQETQYF.

As regards this clonotype: A much larger clone differs from this one at a single base, so this may be a read error. The chain uses TRBV7-8 and TRBJ2-1; 8 bases fit TRBD1. Germline V gene sequence: CDR1 SGHVS, CDR2 FQNEAQ. V dropped 4 bases and J dropped 1; count of bases not matched to a gene: 3. The CDR3 runs to 15 residues. The CDR3 region has the DNA TGTGCCAGCAGCTCACAGGGGGGATCCTACAATGAGCAGTTCTTC. Protein product: CASSSQGGSYNEQFF. Based on the CDR3 plus reference TRBV7-8 and TRBJ2-1, the full variable domain is GAGVSQSPRYKVAKRGQDVALRCDPISGHVSLFWYQQALGQGPEFLTYFQNEAQLDKSGLPSDRFFAERPEGSVSTLKIQRTQQEDSAVYLCASSSQGGSYNEQFFGPGTRLTVL.

This clonotype was detected many times. Here the CDR3 reads CASSFGPPDTQYF. The CDR3 DNA reads as TGTGCCAGCAGCTTTGGGCCCCCGGACACGCAGTATTTT. The chain couples TRBV7-9 to TRBJ2-3, with D hard to call. This CDR3 is 13 amino acids long. Per the germline V gene, CDR1 is SEHNR and CDR2 is FQNEAQ (reference sequence). V gave up 3 bases and J gave up 9 bases, with 13 bases separating them.

Many counts were recorded for this clonotype. The CDR3 nucleotides read TGCGCCAGCAGCCCTGGACAGGGTTCGGAATATCAGCCCCAGCATTTT. Its protein product is CASSPGQGSEYQPQHF. The chain carries TRBV5-1 and TRBJ1-5; 8 bases map to TRBD1. Germline V gives CDR1 SGHRS, CDR2 YFSETQ. With 4 bases clipped from V and 5 bases from J, the junction kept 11 bases outside the gene matches. This CDR3 has 16 residues.

A few counts support this clonotype. This chain uses TRBV10-3 with TRBJ2-1; 13 positions match TRBD2. The J segment lost 5 bases and the V segment lost 2 bases, leaving 3 bases of the junction unmatched. The CDR3 loop spans 16 amino acids. The germline CDR1 and CDR2 sequences are ENHRY and SYGVKD. As DNA, the CDR3 is TGTGCCATCAGTGAGCTGACTAGCGGGGGGCACAATGAGCAGTTCTTC. It is translated as CAISELTSGGHNEQFF.

This clonotype was seen at least ten times. The V call is TRBV20-1, the J call TRBJ2-3; 14 bases agree with TRBD2. After removal of 0 bases from V and 0 bases from J, the junction contained 8 bases not matched to a gene. The germline V gene has CDR1 DFQATT and CDR2 SNEGSKA (reference sequence). This CDR3 contains 19 residues. The CDR3 loop is CSARDLIGLAGGSTDTQYF. CDR3 coding DNA: TGCAGTGCTAGAGATCTGATAGGACTAGCGGGAGGTAGCACAGATACGCAGTATTTT.

In this sample, this clonotype turned up a few times. The chain combines TRBV12-3 or TRBV12-4 with TRBJ2-5; TRBD2 is a possible D gene (7 bases). This CDR3 contains 15 residues. With 6 bases removed from V and 4 bases from J, the gap between germline ends came to 18 bases. CDR3 sequence (DNA): TGTGCCAGCAGCAGACCCGGGGAGGGGGGAGAGACCCAGTACTTC. It encodes CASSRPGEGGETQYF.

The table lists this clonotype with many counts. The chain recombines TRBV4-2 with TRBJ1-4; no clear D gene. The CDR3 length is 16 residues. CDR1 is LGHNA and CDR2 is YNFKEQ in the germline V gene. Between the trimmed V and J ends, which lost 1 base and 4 bases, there was a span of 13 bases. CDR3 loop: CASSQVSGINNEKLFF. The CDR3 region has the DNA TGTGCCAGCAGCCAAGTTTCCGGGATTAATAATGAAAAACTGTTTTTT.

Here the CDR3 reads CASSRQTGGTGELFF. The CDR3 coding sequence is TGTGCCAGCAGTCGACAGACAGGGGGGACCGGGGAGCTGTTTTTT. The gene calls are TRBV6-1 and TRBJ2-2; 9 nucleotides match TRBD1. The CDR3 extends over 15 amino acids. Germline loops: CDR1 MNHNS, CDR2 SASEGT. V lost 5 bases and J lost 5; bases outside the gene matches: 6.

This clonotype has at least ten counts. The rearrangement links TRBV30 to TRBJ1-5; tentatively, D is TRBD1 (5 bases). This CDR3 comprises 13 residues. CDR1 GTSNPN and CDR2 SVGIG come from the germline V gene (reference sequence). Trimming removed 2 bases at V and 1 base at J, with 6 bases between. The CDR3 nucleotides read TGTGCCTGGAGTCGGGACAGCAATCAGCCCCAGCATTTT. This sequence encodes CAWSRDSNQPQHF.

This clonotype was found many times. The CDR3 DNA follows: TGTGCCAGCAGTCGGGACTACATCACCGGGGAGCTGTTTTTT. It specifies CASSRDYITGELFF. The chain couples TRBV2 to TRBJ2-2; 7 bases agree with TRBD2. This CDR3 is 14 amino acids long. Trimming cost V 5 bases and J 4 bases; bases outside gene matches: 4. Germline V gene sequence: CDR1 SNHLY, CDR2 FYNNEI.

This clonotype was seen only a few times. This chain connects TRBV7-3 to TRBJ2-5; D is perhaps TRBD2 (6 bases). V gave up 3 bases and J gave up 5 bases, with 13 bases separating them. Germline CDR1 reads SGHTA; CDR2 reads FQGTGA. The CDR3 is 14 amino acids. CDR3 residues: CASSFGVAGETQYF. The CDR3 nucleotides are TGTGCCAGCAGCTTCGGGGTCGCGGGGGAGACCCAGTACTTC.

This clonotype has ten or more counts. The rearrangement joins TRBV10-3 to TRBJ1-1; no clear D. The germline CDR1 and CDR2 sequences are ENHRY and SYGVKD. This CDR3 region has 16 residues. The V and J ends lost 5 bases and 4 bases respectively, with 20 bases between them. The CDR3 nucleotides are TGTGCCATCAGTTCTAGGAGGTCTCTGATGATCACTGAAGCTTTCTTT. Protein: CAISSRRSLMITEAFF.

This clonotype was seen at least ten times. This chain uses TRBV7-2 with TRBJ2-7; D is unresolved. V was cut by 0 bases and J by 2 bases, with 11 bases left in between. The CDR3 runs to 15 residues. Per the germline V gene, CDR1 is SGHTA and CDR2 is FQGNSA. The DNA of the CDR3 is TGTGCCAGCAGCTTAGCGGGGAAGAACGCCTACGAGCAGTACTTC. Amino acids: CASSLAGKNAYEQYF.

This sequence joins TRBV5-4 and TRBJ2-3, with D possibly being TRBD1 or TRBD2 (6 bases each). Trimming removed 2 bases at V and 1 base at J, with 11 bases between. There are 15 residues in the CDR3. CDR1 and CDR2 (germline): SGHNT, YYREEE (reference sequence). The CDR3, as DNA: TGTGCCAGCAGCTTTGGGGGGCGCGGCACAGATACGCAGTATTTT. Translated, it gives CASSFGGRGTDTQYF.

In this sample, this clonotype turned up once. This may stem from a read error, because a much larger clone lies one nucleotide away. The chain carries TRBV7-9 and TRBJ2-1; TRBD1 agrees at 8 bases. CDR3 length: 16 amino acids. In germline, CDR1 is SEHNR, CDR2 FQNEAQ (reference sequence). CDR3 region: CASSSEPRTRGRIELF. DNA for the CDR3: TGTGCCAGCAGCTCCGAACCTCGAACCAGGGGGCGAATTGAGCTCTTC. Full variable domain (missing parts from reference TRBV7-9 and TRBJ2-1): DTGVSQNPRHKITKRGQNVTFRCDPISEHNRLYWYRQTLGQGPEFLTYFQNEAQLEKSRLLSDRFSAERPKGSFSTLEIQRTEQGDSAMYLCASSSEPRTRGRIELFGPGTRLTVL.